This T cell receptor (beta chain) is drawn from a study of cytomegalovirus exposure and HLA in healthy donors. Study summary: Membership in the Caucasian-associated ancestry cluster was found for 75% to 85% of almost 400 genotyped donors. Study-level results: The classifier reportedly diagnosed cytomegalovirus status with high specificity and sensitivity.

Trimming left V 5 bases short and J 6 bases short, with 9 bases between. The germline V gene has CDR1 MNHEY and CDR2 SVGAGI. This CDR3 is built from 12 residues. Use of 60 Vbeta and 13 Jbeta primers characterized the PCR. Profiling relied on immunoSEQ multiplex PCR, and the TCRdb table lists in-frame clones only, not all of them. The table lists about 160,000 clones, around 80% of them singletons. This clone was seen only a few times. As yet, its antigen is unknown. The origin of this receptor is a man aged 35-49 years in good health and CMV-seronegative. Source material: PBMCs. The chain has TRBV6-5 and TRBJ2-3; tentative D call: TRBD2 (5 bases). The CDR3 spells CASSRTGDTQYF. CDR3 sequence (DNA): TGTGCCAGCAGTAGGACGGGGGATACGCAGTATTTT.